Shown below are 30 T cell receptor beta chains from a single sample sequenced in a study of blood T cells in healthy people across ages. A second PCR, run for roughly 6 to 11 cycles, used a sample-barcoded 5' primer plus a J-beta primer mix. Each CDR3 protein gets one entry after TCRdb re-called the 5' RACE reads with MiXCR. The sample holds more than 1,000,000 distinct CDR3 sequences; roughly 24% are singletons and the top ten take 0.65% to 0.75%. The same data also contributed to another study, on T cells of mothers and their children.

Sequencing used blood. The receptors were gathered from a girl under 10 years old in good health.

In its sample, this clonotype was seen a few times. This chain links TRBV28 with TRBJ2-5; TRBD1 matches 10 bases. This CDR3 has 16 residues. V lost 5 bases, J lost 3 bases, and 9 bases stayed unmatched. Germline V gives CDR1 MDHEN, CDR2 SYDVKM. This chain's CDR3 is CASSQPGQGRKETQYF. The CDR3 nucleotides are TGTGCCAGCAGTCAACCGGGACAGGGGCGGAAAGAGACCCAGTACTTC.

This clonotype was counted many times. J is TRBJ2-1 and V is TRBV5-1; TRBD2 matches 7 bases. The V gene's germline CDR1 is SGHRS and CDR2 YFSETQ. J gave up 4 bases and V 5 bases, and 6 bases lay outside the gene matches. The CDR3 runs to 14 residues. CDR3 protein: CASSPGGGYNEQFF. CDR3 nucleotides: TGCGCCAGCAGTCCGGGCGGGGGATACAATGAGCAGTTCTTC.

CDR3 DNA: TGCAGTGCTGCCGCAGGGGGCCGTGGTTCACCCCTCCACTTT. Translation: CSAAAGGRGSPLHF. V gene TRBV20-1 combines with J gene TRBJ1-6, with TRBD1 identical over 8 bases. V shed 5 bases and J 9 bases; nucleotides not matched to a gene: 9. Per the germline V gene, CDR1 is DFQATT and CDR2 is SNEGSKA (reference sequence). The length of the CDR3 is 14 residues.

V gene TRBV27 combines with J gene TRBJ1-1, with D possibly TRBD1 on 6 matching bases. The CDR3 spans 15 residues. Between the trimmed V and J ends, which lost 2 bases and 1 base, there was a span of 11 bases. Germline CDR1 reads MNHEY; CDR2 reads SMNVEV (reference sequence). The CDR3 loop is CASSLRADRNTEAFF. The CDR3 DNA reads as TGTGCCAGCAGTTTACGGGCGGACAGGAACACTGAAGCTTTCTTT.

V is TRBV28 and J is TRBJ2-3, with 11 bases fitting TRBD2. V lost 5 bases, J lost 7 bases, and 20 bases stayed unmatched. This CDR3 spans 19 amino acids. Germline loops: CDR1 MDHEN, CDR2 SYDVKM. This chain's CDR3 is CASSKGTSGPERVLNTQYF. The DNA of the CDR3 is TGTGCCAGCAGTAAAGGGACTAGCGGACCAGAACGAGTCTTGAATACGCAGTATTTT.

This clonotype was detected many times. The chain is built from TRBV7-3 and TRBJ2-4; TRBD2 is a possible D gene (6 bases). The CDR3 sequence is 14 residues long. CDR1 is SGHTA and CDR2 is FQGTGA in the germline V gene. The V end lost 2 bases, the J end lost 3 bases, and 8 bases lay between the germline ends. Written as DNA, the CDR3 is TGTGCCAGCAGCTTAGGAGGGAGCAAAAACATTCAGTACTTC. This translates into CASSLGGSKNIQYF.

The table lists this clonotype with many counts. Mismatch with germline at one junction end may stem from a read error. The chain links TRBV12-3 or TRBV12-4 to TRBJ2-2, with D tentatively TRBD2 (6 bases). The CDR3 consists of 13 residues. This chain's CDR3 is CASSLGGAGELFF. CDR3 coding DNA: TGCGCCAGCAGCTTGGGAGGTGCGGGGGAGCTGTTTTTT.

The chain is built from TRBV7-6 and TRBJ1-5; the D gene is possibly TRBD1 (6 bases). Trimming removed 5 bases from V and 4 bases from J, with 9 bases in between. The CDR3 totals 13 residues. Germline lookup yields CDR1 SGHVS and CDR2 FNYEAQ. This CDR3 is CASSRTENQPQHF. Here the CDR3 DNA reads TGTGCCAGCAGCCGGACAGAGAATCAGCCCCAGCATTTT.

The V and J genes are TRBV29-1 and TRBJ1-3; D call uncertain. This CDR3 spans 13 amino acids. V lost 1 base and J 0 bases, leaving 4 bases between the germline ends. Germline CDR1 and CDR2: SQVTM and ANQGSEA. The CDR3 region has the DNA TGCAGCGTTGAAGGGGGCTCTGGAAACACCATATATTTT. This sequence encodes CSVEGGSGNTIYF.

This clonotype was counted between two and nine times. This chain joins TRBV27 and TRBJ2-5, with 9 positions matching TRBD2. The J call may be in error: the DNA end matches TRBJ2-1 better. Germline V lookup: CDR1 MNHEY, CDR2 SMNVEV (reference sequence). The CDR3 is made up of 15 amino acids. CDR3 nucleotide sequence: TGTGCCAGCAGTATCTTTCTCGGGACTAGCTATGAGCAGTTCTTC. It is translated as CASSIFLGTSYEQFF.

This clonotype came up a few times. The gene calls are TRBV10-2 and TRBJ2-2; 16 nucleotides match TRBD2. CDR1 and CDR2 (germline): WSHSY, SAAADI. The CDR3 length is 19 residues. V dropped 0 bases and J dropped 1; count of bases not matched to a gene: 2. The CDR3 coding sequence is TGCGCCAGCAGTGAGTCGGGGACTAGCGGGAGGGAGAACACCGGGGAGCTGTTTTTT. Translating it yields CASSESGTSGRENTGELFF.

V and J are TRBV12-3 or TRBV12-4 and TRBJ2-5, with TRBD1 matching 9 bases. V was clipped by 7 bases and J by 4 bases; unmatched bases: 7. This CDR3 is built from 14 residues. The CDR3 sequence is CASTPGQGAETQYF. DNA of the CDR3: TGTGCCAGCACTCCGGGACAGGGTGCAGAGACCCAGTACTTC.

The CDR3 DNA follows: TGTGCCAGCAGCTTGGCAGCCCAGGGGGCTTTCACTGAAGCTTTCTTT. Translated, it gives CASSLAAQGAFTEAFF. The chain joins TRBV5-4 to TRBJ1-1, with 8 nucleotides matching TRBD1. The CDR3 length is 16 residues. Trimming removed 0 bases from V and 4 bases from J; junction bases left unmatched: 8. Germline lookup yields CDR1 SGHNT and CDR2 YYREEE (reference sequence).

The rearrangement joins TRBV27 to TRBJ1-2; D gene ambiguous. V lost 8 bases and J lost 4, with 14 bases in between. CDR1 is MNHEY and CDR2 is SMNVEV in the germline V gene (reference sequence). The length of the CDR3 is 13 residues. The CDR3 coding sequence is TGTGCCAGCCGTTCGGGTCAGAGCTATGGCTACACCTTC. Amino acid sequence: CASRSGQSYGYTF.

This clonotype was counted only a few times. V is TRBV6-1 and J is TRBJ2-7; tentatively, D is TRBD1 (6 bases). Germline V lookup: CDR1 MNHNS, CDR2 SASEGT. This CDR3 is 14 amino acids long. V was cut by 7 bases and J by 0 bases, with 13 bases left in between. The CDR3 is CASIRTEPSYEQYF. The CDR3 DNA follows: TGTGCCAGCATTAGGACAGAACCCTCCTACGAGCAGTACTTC.

This chain uses TRBV7-2 with TRBJ1-5; D call uncertain. In germline, CDR1 is SGHTA, CDR2 FQGNSA. Trimming pared 3 bases from V and 7 bases from J, leaving 10 bases between. There are 13 residues in the CDR3. CDR3 in amino acids: CASSFRADQPQHF. CDR3 bases: TGTGCCAGCAGCTTTAGGGCAGACCAGCCCCAGCATTTT.

This sequence joins TRBV20-1 and TRBJ2-1, with a weak D call TRBD2 (6 bases). CDR3 length: 11 amino acids. V was shortened by 5 bases and J by 9 bases, with 11 bases between the two germline ends. Germline loops: CDR1 DFQATT, CDR2 SNEGSKA (reference sequence). The CDR3 protein is CSAAVGGEQFF. Written as DNA, the CDR3 is TGCAGTGCTGCTGTCGGGGGTGAGCAGTTCTTC.

This clonotype was detected only a few times. The V call is TRBV25-1, the J call TRBJ2-7, with 9 bases lining up with TRBD1. This CDR3 comprises 15 residues. Germline loops: CDR1 MGHDK, CDR2 SYGVNS. Trimming cost V 3 bases and J 6 bases; bases outside gene matches: 9. CDR3 sequence: CASSDVGQGYLEQYF. For the CDR3, the DNA is TGTGCCAGCAGTGATGTAGGACAGGGGTATCTCGAGCAGTACTTC.

The chain employs TRBV9 and TRBJ1-1; the D gene is possibly TRBD1 (5 bases). CDR1 is SGDLS and CDR2 is YYNGEE in the germline V gene. The V gene lost 4 bases and the J gene lost 3 bases, with 16 bases spanning the gap. The CDR3 sequence is 15 residues long. Here the CDR3 DNA reads TGTGCCAGCAGCCCGCCTACAGGAGTATACACTGAAGCTTTCTTT. Translated, it gives CASSPPTGVYTEAFF.

The chain employs TRBV7-2 and TRBJ2-5; 8 bases line up with TRBD2. The CDR3 length is 15 residues. Germline V gene data show CDR1 as SGHTA and CDR2 as FQGNSA. Germline trimming cut 6 bases from V and 4 bases from J; bases unmatched to any gene: 10. The CDR3 DNA is TGTGCCAGCAGACGAGAAGTTAGCGGGATAGAGACCCAGTACTTC. Translating gives CASRREVSGIETQYF.

CDR3 region: CASSLPIRGRATDTQYF. The CDR3, as DNA: TGTGCCAGCAGCTTACCCATTAGGGGGAGGGCGACAGATACGCAGTATTTT. This chain uses TRBV11-2 with TRBJ2-3; maybe TRBD2 (7 bases). V lost 2 bases and J 3 bases, leaving 18 bases between the germline ends. The V gene's germline CDR1 is SGHAT and CDR2 FQNNGV. The length of the CDR3 is 17 residues.

In this sample, this clonotype turned up a few times. An end of the junction differs from the germline gene, which may be a read error. This rearrangement joins TRBV28 to TRBJ1-1, with D possibly TRBD1 on 5 matching bases. Germline CDR1 MDHEN, CDR2 SYDVKM. This CDR3 is built from 11 residues. The CDR3 coding sequence is TGTGCCGGCAGGGTGAACACTGAAGCTTTCTTT. It translates to CAGRVNTEAFF.

The J gene is TRBJ2-7, the V gene TRBV24-1, with 7 nucleotides matching TRBD1. The J call may be incorrect, as the DNA end agrees better with TRBJ2-1. CDR1 and CDR2 from the germline V gene are KGHDR and SFDVKD. The CDR3 sequence is 13 residues long. This CDR3 is CATRGTDYNEQFF. The DNA for the CDR3 is TGTGCCACCCGAGGGACAGACTACAATGAGCAGTTCTTC.

This clonotype was picked up one time. The rearrangement links TRBV6-5 to TRBJ1-2, with unresolved D. The V end was cut by 6 bases, the J end by 0 bases, with 11 bases between. Per germline, CDR1 MNHEY and CDR2 SVGAGI. The CDR3 has 14 amino acids. In nucleotides, the CDR3 is TGTGCCAGCAGCTACCGGCGGACTAACTATGGCTACACCTTC. This codes for CASSYRRTNYGYTF.

CDR3 sequence reads: CASSFSGYQYF. The CDR3 DNA is TGTGCCAGCAGTTTTTCCGGGTACCAGTACTTC. V usage is TRBV12-3 or TRBV12-4 and J usage is TRBJ2-5; D not certain. Trimming removed 3 bases from V and 10 bases from J, with 9 bases in between. The CDR3 totals 11 residues.

The CDR3 here is CASIRGDTQYF. In DNA, the CDR3 is TGTGCCAGCATCCGGGGGGATACGCAGTATTTT. The chain joins TRBV6-5 to TRBJ2-3; D is perhaps TRBD2 (6 bases). CDR3 size: 11 residues. The germline V gene encodes CDR1 MNHEY and CDR2 SVGAGI. V shed 7 bases and J shed 6 bases, with 8 bases lying between them.

This chain links TRBV5-6 with TRBJ1-4; D uncertain. The CDR3 extends over 12 amino acids. The V end lost 3 bases, the J end lost 7 bases, and 7 bases lay between the germline ends. In germline, CDR1 is SGHDT, CDR2 YYEEEE. CDR3 in amino acids: CASSSFGEKLFF. In DNA, the CDR3 is TGTGCCAGCAGCTCCTTTGGTGAAAAACTGTTTTTT. Full variable domain (remainder filled in from reference TRBV5-6 and TRBJ1-4): DAGVTQSPTHLIKTRGQQVTLRCSPKSGHDTVSWYQQALGQGPQFIFQYYEEEERQRGNFPDRFSGHQFPNYSSELNVNALLLGDSALYLCASSSFGEKLFFGSGTQLSVL.

This chain uses TRBV7-3 with TRBJ2-5; 9 bases are shared with TRBD2. The V segment lost 3 bases and the J segment 2 bases; nucleotides outside the gene matches: 1. Germline V gene lookup returns CDR1 SGHTA and CDR2 FQGTGA. There are 14 residues in the CDR3. The CDR3 is CASSFSGRQETQYF. CDR3 in DNA: TGTGCCAGCAGCTTTAGCGGGAGACAAGAGACCCAGTACTTC.

This clonotype occurred a few times. One junction end does not reproduce the germline sequence, and a read error may be involved. The gene calls are TRBV18 and TRBJ1-2, with D possibly TRBD1 on 6 matching bases. The CDR3 is 13 amino acids. Germline CDR1 reads KGHSH; CDR2 reads LQKENI. Written as DNA, the CDR3 is TGTGCCAGCTCACCGGACAGTTACTATGGCCACACCTTC. Translation gives CASSPDSYYGHTF.

The V and J genes are TRBV29-1 and TRBJ2-5; 10 bases align to TRBD1. The J call may be faulty, since TRBJ2-1 better matches the DNA end. CDR1 is SQVTM, CDR2 ANQGSEA, per germline. This CDR3 region has 14 residues. CDR3 in DNA: TGCAGCGTTAAAAAGGACAGGGGGGGTTATGAGCAGTTCTTC. Encoded protein: CSVKKDRGGYEQFF.